A single sample gave rise to the 28 T cell receptor beta chains below, sequenced in a study of metastatic and nonmetastatic thyroid tumors. TCRdb re-analyzed the PCR reads using MiXCR. This repertoire shows around 13,000 clones, around 25% found once; its top ten account for approximately 59%. Thyroid surgery had not been preceded by any treatment in any patient. The sample comprised blood. These receptor sequences come from a male donor with papillary thyroid cancer or a benign thyroid nodule (not recorded which). Some clones in this sample may be carry-over from other donors' samples.

The chain employs TRBV7-8 and TRBJ2-1; D is uncertain. V was pared by 5 bases and J by 7 bases, with 12 bases between. The CDR3 extends over 13 amino acids. Germline CDR1 and CDR2: SGHVS and FQNEAQ. The DNA for the CDR3 is TGTGCCAGCAGCCCTCCAGGTTTTAATGAGCAGTTCTTC. Its translation is CASSPPGFNEQFF.

This chain uses TRBV30 with TRBJ1-6; TRBD1 aligns across 12 bases. The CDR3 contains 15 residues. Trimming cost V 7 bases and J 9 bases; bases outside gene matches: 10. Germline loops: CDR1 GTSNPN, CDR2 SVGIG (reference sequence). As DNA, the CDR3 is TGTGCCTCTCATACCGGGACAGGGGGCACTTCACCCCTCCACTTT. Protein product: CASHTGTGGTSPLHF.

The rearrangement joins TRBV2 to TRBJ2-7; 7 bases are shared with TRBD2. The germline V gene has CDR1 SNHLY and CDR2 FYNNEI. With 8 bases clipped from V and 7 bases from J, the junction kept 14 bases outside the gene matches. CDR3 size: 14 residues. The CDR3 sequence is CASESGERGLEQYF. The CDR3 bases are TGTGCCAGCGAATCTGGGGAGCGGGGTTTAGAGCAGTACTTC.

This clone is judged medium-sized. J is TRBJ2-2 and V is TRBV7-8; D may correspond to TRBD1 or TRBD2 (6 bases each). Germline V gives CDR1 SGHVS, CDR2 FQNEAQ. CDR3 length: 14 residues. V gave up 1 base and J gave up 9 bases, with 12 bases separating them. CDR3 sequence reads: CASSLEGGGRELFF. The CDR3, as DNA: TGTGCCAGCAGCTTAGAGGGGGGCGGGAGGGAGCTGTTTTTT.

The chain is built from TRBV20-1 and TRBJ2-2; D call uncertain. CDR1 is DFQATT, CDR2 SNEGSKA, per germline (reference sequence). CDR3 length: 15 amino acids. Trimming took 6 bases from V and 7 from J, leaving 21 bases between them. DNA for the CDR3: TGCAGTGCCCAGCGTCCGCAGGTCAGGTTCGGGGAGCTGTTTTTT. It translates to CSAQRPQVRFGELFF.

By share, this clone counts as medium-sized. The chain uses TRBV5-1 and TRBJ1-6, with TRBD1 as a possible D gene (6 bases). The CDR3 runs to 14 residues. Trimming removed 2 bases at V and 8 bases at J, with 11 bases between. Germline V gene sequence: CDR1 SGHRS, CDR2 YFSETQ. In DNA, the CDR3 is TGCGCCAGCAGCTTTGGACAGTTAGATTCACCCCTCCACTTT. Protein product: CASSFGQLDSPLHF. Filled out from reference TRBV5-1 and TRBJ1-6, the complete variable domain reads KAGVTQTPRYLIKTRGQQVTLSCSPISGHRSVSWYQQTPGQGLQFLFEYFSETQRNKGNFPGRFSGRQFSNSRSEMNVSTLELGDSALYLCASSFGQLDSPLHFGNGTRLTVT.

This clone appeared a few times. This chain joins TRBV28 and TRBJ1-4; TRBD1 might be the D (6 bases). CDR1 and CDR2 (germline): MDHEN, SYDVKM. This CDR3 region has 15 residues. Trimming left V 6 bases short and J 8 bases short, with 19 bases between. The CDR3 nucleotides are TGTGCCAGCAGCCTAATAGGGGGGGAAGGAGAAAAACTGTTTTTT. Its translation is CASSLIGGEGEKLFF.

The V call is TRBV20-1, the J call TRBJ2-7, with 7 nucleotides matching TRBD1. This CDR3 comprises 15 residues. The V gene end was trimmed by 2 bases and the J gene end by 3 bases; junction bases not matched to a gene: 10. In germline, CDR1 is DFQATT, CDR2 SNEGSKA (reference sequence). CDR3 region: CSARPPTGWDYEQYF. CDR3 sequence (DNA): TGCAGTGCTAGACCACCGACAGGGTGGGACTACGAGCAGTACTTC.

This clone has ten or more counts. This may stem from a read error, because a much larger clone lies one nucleotide away. This sample includes further DNA sequences coding for the same CDR3. V usage is TRBV2 and J usage is TRBJ2-1; D unclear. V was clipped by 6 bases and J by 5 bases, with 11 bases between them. The CDR3 runs to 13 residues. The germline V gene encodes CDR1 SNHLY and CDR2 FYNNEI. CDR3 coding DNA: TGTGCCAGCAGCGTACTTTGGGACAATGAGCAGTTCTTC. Its protein is CASSVLWDNEQFF. Full variable domain (missing parts from reference TRBV2 and TRBJ2-1): EPEVTQTPSHQVTQMGQEVILRCVPISNHLYFYWYRQILGQKVEFLVSFYNNEISEKSEIFDDQFSVERPDGSNFTLKIRSTKLEDSAMYFCASSVLWDNEQFFGPGTRLTVL.

A few counts support this clone. The genes are TRBV28 and TRBJ2-7, with a weak D call TRBD1 (5 bases). Germline assignment: CDR1 MDHEN and CDR2 SYDVKM. The CDR3 has 12 amino acids. Trimming cost V 1 base and J 6 bases, with 7 bases left between them. The CDR3 protein is CASSLSGCEQYF. DNA for the CDR3: TGTGCCAGCAGTTTATCAGGGTGCGAGCAGTACTTC. Complete variable domain (other parts from reference TRBV28 and TRBJ2-7): DVKVTQSSRYLVKRTGEKVFLECVQDMDHENMFWYRQDPGLGLRLIYFSYDVKMKEKGDIPEGYSVSREKKERFSLILESASTNQTSMYLCASSLSGCEQYFGPGTRLTVT.

This clone occurred many times. The CDR3 DNA follows: TGTGCCAGCAGTTACTCGAGACAGGGAGGGAATGAGCAGTTCTTC. This gives the protein CASSYSRQGGNEQFF. The V and J genes are TRBV6-5 and TRBJ2-1, with D perhaps TRBD1 or TRBD2 (7 bases each). CDR1 is MNHEY, CDR2 SVGAGI, per germline. V was trimmed by 0 bases and J by 7 bases, leaving 13 bases between them. CDR3 length equals 15 residues.

This clone was counted a few times. V usage is TRBV19 and J usage is TRBJ1-2; TRBD1 matches 7 bases. J lost 1 base, V lost 6 bases, and 5 bases had no gene match. The CDR3 extends over 14 amino acids. Germline V gives CDR1 LNHDA, CDR2 SQIVND (reference sequence). The CDR3: CASRKGQLNYGYTF. CDR3 nucleotide sequence: TGTGCCAGTAGAAAGGGACAGCTTAACTATGGCTACACCTTC.

This clone was found a few times. This chain joins TRBV7-2 and TRBJ2-7, with 7 bases fitting TRBD2. This CDR3 spans 12 amino acids. Germline V gene data show CDR1 as SGHTA and CDR2 as FQGNSA. J was trimmed by 9 bases and V by 5 bases; bases with no gene match: 7. CDR3 DNA sequence: TGTGCCAGCAGCCGAGGCCCGGGGGGGCAGTACTTC. Translation gives CASSRGPGGQYF.

This clone has at least ten counts. The chain employs TRBV9 and TRBJ1-3; D is perhaps TRBD1 (5 bases). Trimming stripped 4 bases from V and 2 bases from J, with 16 bases between. CDR3 length equals 16 residues. CDR1 SGDLS and CDR2 YYNGEE come from the germline V gene. DNA of the CDR3: TGTGCCAGCAGCAGGGGCCAGGACCCGCCTGGAAACACCATATATTTT. Translating it yields CASSRGQDPPGNTIYF. Together with reference TRBV9 and TRBJ1-3, the CDR3 gives the full variable domain: DSGVTQTPKHLITATGQRVTLRCSPRSGDLSVYWYQQSLDQGLQFLIQYYNGEERAKGNILERFSAQQFPDLHSELNLSSLELGDSALYFCASSRGQDPPGNTIYFGEGSWLTVV.

This clone occurred a few times. The chain links TRBV6-1 to TRBJ2-7; D ambiguous. CDR3 size: 15 residues. V lost 1 base and J 7 bases, leaving 17 bases between the germline ends. Germline V gene sequence: CDR1 MNHNS, CDR2 SASEGT. CDR3 DNA: TGTGCCAGCAGTGAAGAGTGGGCAGACCTACGAGAGCAGTACTTC. It translates to CASSEEWADLREQYF.

This clone came up many times. This sequence joins TRBV30 and TRBJ1-5; D is uncertain. Trimming removed 2 bases at V and 7 bases at J, with 12 bases between. CDR3 length equals 13 residues. Germline-derived CDR1 and CDR2 are GTSNPN and SVGIG (reference sequence). The CDR3 spells CAWSLGLKQPQHF. The CDR3, as DNA: TGTGCCTGGAGTTTGGGGTTAAAGCAGCCCCAGCATTTT.

This clone was counted ten times or more. The rearrangement joins TRBV6-4 to TRBJ2-2; 8 bases fit TRBD1. The CDR3 runs to 15 residues. J lost 5 bases, V lost 5 bases, and 7 bases had no gene match. CDR1 MRHNA and CDR2 SNTAGT come from the germline V gene. The CDR3 DNA is TGTGCCAGCAGTCCCACAGGGGGAGAAACCGGGGAGCTGTTTTTT. Translation gives CASSPTGGETGELFF.

This clone was seen a handful of times. The chain uses TRBV4-3 and TRBJ2-6; perhaps TRBD2 as D (6 bases). Trimming pared 0 bases from V and 1 base from J, leaving 7 bases between. This CDR3 has 16 amino acids. The germline gives CDR1 LGHNA, CDR2 YSLEER. In DNA form, the CDR3 reads TGCGCCAGCAGCCAAGAAGGGACTTCTGGGGCCAACGTCCTGACTTTC. Protein sequence: CASSQEGTSGANVLTF.

The rearrangement uses TRBV5-6 and TRBJ2-3, with D tentatively TRBD1 (5 bases). The length of the CDR3 is 14 residues. CDR1 SGHDT and CDR2 YYEEEE come from the germline V gene. Trimming took 1 base from V and 2 from J, leaving 8 bases between them. The CDR3 nucleotides are TGTGCCAGCAGCTTGACGGACATCACAGATACGCAGTATTTT. Its translation is CASSLTDITDTQYF.

This clone has only a few counts. J is TRBJ2-2 and V is TRBV30; 10 nucleotides align to TRBD1. Germline V gene data show CDR1 as GTSNPN and CDR2 as SVGIG (reference sequence). The CDR3 covers 13 residues. After removal of 5 bases from V and 3 bases from J, the junction contained 0 bases not matched to a gene. CDR3 in amino acids: CAWGQGDTGELFF. In DNA form, the CDR3 reads TGTGCCTGGGGACAGGGGGACACCGGGGAGCTGTTTTTT.

This clone was counted ten times or more. The J gene is TRBJ2-3, the V gene TRBV20-1; D unclear. Germline CDR1 DFQATT, CDR2 SNEGSKA (reference sequence). The CDR3 covers 14 residues. V was clipped by 4 bases and J by 5 bases, with 16 bases between them. The chain's CDR3 is CSATLGPSRDTQYF. DNA of the CDR3: TGCAGTGCTACGTTAGGGCCCTCACGAGATACGCAGTATTTT.

This clone showed up just a few times. In DNA form, the CDR3 reads TGTGCCAGCAGTTCGGACAGGGGGCATAGCAATCAGCCCCAGCATTTT. It specifies CASSSDRGHSNQPQHF. The chain uses TRBV12-3 or TRBV12-4 and TRBJ1-5; 11 bases map to TRBD1. V lost 4 bases, J lost 0 bases, and 2 bases stayed unmatched. The CDR3 length is 16 residues.

This chain links TRBV5-6 with TRBJ2-2; D gene ambiguous. The CDR3 runs to 12 residues. The ends were cut back, 4 bases at V and 8 bases at J, with 9 bases in the middle. The germline CDR1 and CDR2 sequences are SGHDT and YYEEEE. The CDR3 bases are TGTGCCAGCAGCCCCGGTAGAGGGGAGCTGTTTTTT. Protein sequence: CASSPGRGELFF.

This clone was seen a few times. The CDR3 DNA is TGTGCCAGCAGTGAACTAGCGGGAGCCACAGATACGCAGTATTTT. Its protein product is CASSELAGATDTQYF. The chain uses TRBV6-4 and TRBJ2-3; TRBD2 matches 11 bases. The CDR3 is 15 amino acids. V shed 3 bases, J shed 2 bases, and the junction held 1 base outside the gene matches. The V gene's germline CDR1 is MRHNA and CDR2 SNTAGT.

Judged by abundance, this clone is medium-sized. The gene calls are TRBV12-3 or TRBV12-4 and TRBJ2-2; D ambiguous. V was cut by 6 bases and J by 3 bases, with 14 bases left in between. CDR3 length equals 15 residues. Here the CDR3 DNA reads TGTGCCAGCAGCATTAGTTATGTAGACACCGGGGAGCTGTTTTTT. It is translated as CASSISYVDTGELFF.

This clone was detected many times. The chain links TRBV18 to TRBJ2-7; 12 nucleotides line up with TRBD2. CDR3 length: 14 residues. Trimming removed 5 bases from V and 3 bases from J; junction bases left unmatched: 2. Germline CDR1 and CDR2: KGHSH and LQKENI. DNA of the CDR3: TGTGCCAGCTCAGCGACTAGCGGGGGCTACGAGCAGTACTTC. The encoded protein is CASSATSGGYEQYF. The complete variable domain, with remaining parts taken from reference TRBV18 and TRBJ2-7, reads NAGVMQNPRHLVRRRGQEARLRCSPMKGHSHVYWYRQLPEEGLKFMVYLQKENIIDESGMPKERFSAEFPKEGPSILRIQQVVRGDSAAYFCASSATSGGYEQYFGPGTRLTVT.

This clone was recorded at least ten times. The chain uses TRBV20-1 and TRBJ2-5, with 11 bases aligning to TRBD2. In germline, CDR1 is DFQATT, CDR2 SNEGSKA (reference sequence). J lost 5 bases, V lost 5 bases, and 13 bases had no gene match. The CDR3 is 16 residues long. The CDR3 region is CSASRGSGRAEETQYF. The CDR3 DNA sequence: TGCAGTGCTTCCCGGGGTAGCGGGAGGGCGGAGGAGACCCAGTACTTC.

This clone was seen ten or more times. The chain uses TRBV18 and TRBJ2-3; 7 bases match TRBD1. Germline CDR1 is KGHSH and CDR2 is LQKENI. The CDR3 is made up of 15 amino acids. V lost 4 bases and J lost 6; bases outside the gene matches: 10. The CDR3 nucleotides read TGTGCCAGCTCACGACAGGGTGAAGGGAAGGATACGCAGTATTTT. It translates to CASSRQGEGKDTQYF.